The rows below give T cell receptor beta chains drawn from one sample of a study of shared clonotypes between healthy human individuals. Data came from immunoSEQ multiplex PCR; TCRdb stores just in-frame clones and leaves some out. The repertoire holds some 490,000 clones, with 70% to 85% as singletons. Sequencing was done on a sample of PBMCs. These receptors were obtained from a woman in her 40s in good health. Some clones in this sample may be carry-over from other donors' samples. Each CDR3 is given with its conserved first and last residue. A D gene is named only where the DNA matches it firmly.

TRBJ1-4 | TRBV2 | . | CASRAGPRSEKLFF
TRBJ1-2 | TRBV15 | TRBD1 | CATSRDRGPYGHTF
TRBJ2-7 | TRBV29-1 | TRBD1 | CSVAGTGAYEQYF
TRBJ1-1 | TRBV29-1 | . | CSLEGEGTEAFF
TRBJ2-7 | TRBV9 | TRBD1 | CASSVDPTGVGEQYF
TRBJ2-7 | TRBV11-2 | . | CTSSVQGGVSRRYF
TRBJ1-1 | TRBV30 | . | CAWGGGTEAFF
TRBJ2-5 | TRBV15 | TRBD1 | CATSRGKTGLETQYF
TRBJ2-7 | TRBV6-1 | TRBD2 | CASSHGTNYEQYF
TRBJ2-2 | TRBV5-1 | . | CASSNGGEGGTGELFF
TRBJ2-7 | TRBV19 | TRBD1 | CASSGSGQSYEQYF
TRBJ2-1 | TRBV5-4 | TRBD2 | CASSLGGVGGSVEQFF
TRBJ2-7 | TRBV15 | . | CATSKSLHEQYF
TRBJ2-7 | TRBV9 | TRBD2 | CASSPKRTSGRSYEQYF
TRBJ1-2 | TRBV28 | . | CASSWHQIRSRGYTF
TRBJ1-1 | TRBV14 | . | CASSHMGTEAFF
TRBJ2-5 | TRBV27 | TRBD2 | CASSPGLALRLETQYF
TRBJ2-7 | TRBV29-1 | . | CSVVRRNYEQYF
TRBJ2-1 | TRBV5-6 | . | CASSFSGASNEQFF
TRBJ1-1 | TRBV7-8 | TRBD1 | CASSSTGRTEAFF
TRBJ2-7 | TRBV7-9 | TRBD2 | CASSARPSGIGVYEQYF
TRBJ2-2 | TRBV5-1 | . | CASGGSGNTGELFF
TRBJ2-7 | TRBV7-9 | TRBD1 | CASSSYDRGNEQYF
TRBJ1-1 | TRBV7-9 | TRBD1 | CASSFKTGAGTEAFF
TRBJ2-1 | TRBV18 | TRBD2 | CASSHPVAGGDGEQFF
TRBJ2-7 | TRBV6-5 | TRBD1 | CASRDRAYEQYF
TRBJ2-2 | TRBV28 | . | CAARSTAGTGELFF
TRBJ1-1 | TRBV10-3 | . | CAISEFQGWPTEAFF
TRBJ1-2 | TRBV6-5 | . | CASSLDMLGYTF
TRBJ2-2 | TRBV19 | TRBD2 | CASRLAGGTGELFF
TRBJ2-7 | TRBV7-9 | TRBD2 | CASRARGSGAGEQYF
TRBJ2-7 | TRBV7-8 | TRBD1 | CASSPRAGQGTYEQYF
TRBJ2-7 | TRBV7-8 | TRBD1 | CASSVRGPTGGEQYF
TRBJ2-7 | TRBV11-1 | TRBD1 | CASSKDRAIYEQYF
TRBJ1-1 | TRBV2 | . | CASTGQTDTEAFF
TRBJ2-7 | TRBV29-1 | . | CSVEEAARKGTEQYF
TRBJ1-1 | TRBV19 | . | CASSPTVNTEAFF
TRBJ2-7 | TRBV18 | TRBD1 | CASSPGQGSTYEQYF
TRBJ2-7 | TRBV5-4 | . | CATMEGGSYEQYF
TRBJ2-3 | TRBV7-3 | . | CASSQRQNTDTQYF